The 12 T cell receptor beta chains below come from one sample, sequenced in a study of human T cells and chemical hapten exposure. Via MiXCR, TCRdb re-called the RACE reads, giving one row per CDR3 protein. This table has 85,000 to 100,000 distinct CDR3 sequences, around 12% appearing once. Regarding time point: patch test 1, 2 weeks after DPC sensitization. Indicated treatment: therapeutic diphenylcyclopropenone sensitization with weekly scalp DPC. Material: whole blood, obtained in connection with sensitization to the hapten diphenylcyclopropenone (DPC). The receptor set was obtained from a woman aged 40 to 49 with alopecia areata. Some clones in this sample may be carry-over from other donors' samples.

The genes are TRBV7-9 and TRBJ2-1; 9 positions agree with TRBD2. With 4 bases clipped from V and 6 bases from J, the junction kept 10 bases outside the gene matches. The CDR3 loop spans 16 amino acids. CDR1 and CDR2 from the germline V gene are SEHNR and FQNEAQ (reference sequence). The CDR3 protein is CASSSHSGRGGNEQFF. The CDR3 DNA is TGTGCCAGCAGCTCTCATAGCGGGAGAGGGGGCAATGAGCAGTTCTTC.

The V gene is TRBV4-1, the J gene TRBJ1-4; 9 bases match TRBD1. Germline V gene sequence: CDR1 MGHRA, CDR2 YSYEKL. J was trimmed by 0 bases and V by 4 bases; bases with no gene match: 3. There are 16 residues in the CDR3. The CDR3: CASSPGQGTTNEKLFF. The CDR3 bases are TGCGCCAGCAGCCCGGGACAGGGAACAACTAATGAAAAACTGTTTTTT.

With respect to this clonotype: Sequence at one end of the junction differs from germline and may be a read error. This chain connects TRBV6-2 or TRBV6-3 to TRBJ2-7, with a tentative D call TRBD2 (5 bases). This CDR3 spans 13 amino acids. Per the germline V gene, CDR1 is MNHEY and CDR2 is SVGEGT. The CDR3, as DNA: TGTGCCAGCAGTCCGCCTAGCTCCTACGGGCAGTACTTC. It is translated as CASSPPSSYGQYF.

This chain connects TRBV7-6 to TRBJ2-7, with D perhaps matching TRBD2 (6 bases). Germline CDR1 reads SGHVS; CDR2 reads FNYEAQ. CDR3 length: 15 amino acids. Trimming cost V 0 bases and J 2 bases, with 11 bases left between them. CDR3 region: CASSLAGGTAYEQYF. The DNA for the CDR3 is TGTGCCAGCAGCTTAGCCGGCGGGACCGCCTACGAGCAGTACTTC.

This clonotype was seen many times. CDR3 loop: CASSYRDSIETQYF. The CDR3 DNA reads as TGTGCCAGCAGCTACCGGGACAGTATAGAGACCCAGTACTTC. This rearrangement joins TRBV11-2 to TRBJ2-5, with 7 bases matching TRBD1. Trimming took 4 bases from V and 4 from J; bases not matched to a gene: 6. In germline, CDR1 is SGHAT, CDR2 FQNNGV. The CDR3 totals 14 residues.

In nucleotides, the CDR3 is TGTGCCAGCAGTTTATCGTGGTACGACAGGGGGCAACAAGAGACCCAGTACTTC. Translated, it gives CASSLSWYDRGQQETQYF. The chain is built from TRBV27 and TRBJ2-5; 10 nucleotides line up with TRBD1. Germline trimming cut 0 bases from V and 2 bases from J; bases unmatched to any gene: 9. CDR1 is MNHEY, CDR2 SMNVEV, per germline (reference sequence). CDR3 length equals 18 residues.

The gene calls are TRBV9 and TRBJ2-5; D gene uncertain. The CDR3 runs 13 residues. Per germline, CDR1 SGDLS and CDR2 YYNGEE. Trimming shortened V by 3 bases and J by 0 bases, and 6 bases separated the two germline ends. Written as DNA, the CDR3 is TGTGCCAGCAGCGGGGCCAACCAAGAGACCCAGTACTTC. It translates to CASSGANQETQYF.

This clonotype was seen at least ten times. CDR3 in DNA: TGCAGCGTTGTCAACCCCCACGGGCAGTACTTC. This translates into CSVVNPHGQYF. J is TRBJ2-7 and V is TRBV29-1; D gene ambiguous. The CDR3 contains 11 residues. Germline V lookup: CDR1 SQVTM, CDR2 ANQGSEA. V lost 4 bases to trimming and J lost 9 bases, with 13 bases between them.

This clonotype was seen many times. CDR3 residues: CAWSVQLAPYEQYF. For the CDR3, the DNA is TGTGCCTGGAGTGTACAGCTAGCGCCCTACGAGCAGTACTTC. The genes are TRBV30 and TRBJ2-7; D might be TRBD2 (6 bases). The CDR3 is made up of 14 amino acids. The germline V gene has CDR1 GTSNPN and CDR2 SVGIG (reference sequence). Trimming stripped 0 bases from V and 2 bases from J, with 11 bases between.

This clonotype came up many times. The chain employs TRBV20-1 and TRBJ1-6; D unresolved. V was shortened by 3 bases and J by 6 bases, with 12 bases between the two germline ends. The germline gives CDR1 DFQATT, CDR2 SNEGSKA (reference sequence). This CDR3 contains 14 residues. The CDR3 here is CSASVEEGNSPLHF. The CDR3 DNA is TGCAGTGCTAGTGTGGAGGAGGGTAATTCACCCCTCCACTTT.

This clonotype has a handful of counts. This chain connects TRBV7-9 to TRBJ1-5; 7 bases fit TRBD1. This CDR3 is 16 amino acids long. The junction had 4 bases not matched to a gene; V was cut back by 1 base and J by 1 base. Germline V gene data show CDR1 as SEHNR and CDR2 as FQNEAQ (reference sequence). The CDR3, as DNA: TGTGCCAGCAGCTTAGGACAGGGCGACAGCAATCAGCCCCAGCATTTT. Translated: CASSLGQGDSNQPQHF.

This clonotype was recorded at least ten times. CDR3 in DNA: TGTGCCAGCAGCCCTCATGCCTCTGGGGCCAACGTCCTGACTTTC. Protein product: CASSPHASGANVLTF. The chain is built from TRBV7-3 and TRBJ2-6; D gene ambiguous. V lost 5 bases to trimming and J lost 0 bases, with 8 bases between them. Germline V gene data show CDR1 as SGHTA and CDR2 as FQGTGA. This CDR3 contains 15 residues.